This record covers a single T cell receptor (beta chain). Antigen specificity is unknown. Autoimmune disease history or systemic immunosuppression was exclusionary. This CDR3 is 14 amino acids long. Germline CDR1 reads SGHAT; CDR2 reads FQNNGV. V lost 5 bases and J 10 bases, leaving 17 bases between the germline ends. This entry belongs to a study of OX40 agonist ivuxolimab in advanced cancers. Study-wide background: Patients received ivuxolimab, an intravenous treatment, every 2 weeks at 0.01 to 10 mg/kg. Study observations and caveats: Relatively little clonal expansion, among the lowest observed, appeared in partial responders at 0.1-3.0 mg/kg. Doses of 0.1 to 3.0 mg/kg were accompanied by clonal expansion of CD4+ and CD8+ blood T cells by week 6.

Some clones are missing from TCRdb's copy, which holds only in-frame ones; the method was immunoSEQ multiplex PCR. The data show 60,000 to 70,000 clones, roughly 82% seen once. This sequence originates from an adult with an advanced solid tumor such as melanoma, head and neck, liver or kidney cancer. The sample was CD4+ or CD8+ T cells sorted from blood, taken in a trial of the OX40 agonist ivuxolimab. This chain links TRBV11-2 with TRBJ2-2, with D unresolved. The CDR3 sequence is CASSRTLPSKELFF. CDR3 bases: TGTGCCAGCAGCCGAACGCTGCCCTCGAAGGAGCTGTTTTTT. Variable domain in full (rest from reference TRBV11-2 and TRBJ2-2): EAGVAQSPRYKIIEKRQSVAFWCNPISGHATLYWYQQILGQGPKLLIQFQNNGVVDDSQLPKDRFSAERLKGVDSTLKIQPAKLEDSAVYLCASSRTLPSKELFFGEGSRLTVL.